The clone carrying this T cell receptor (beta chain) has only a few counts. Its antigen is still unknown. The data were taken from a study of T cells after yellow fever vaccination. Study conclusions and caveats: One caveat is that FACS-sorted repertoires could contain abundant clonotypes contaminating from the bulk population.

Trimming pared 7 bases from V and 3 bases from J, leaving 9 bases between. The length of the CDR3 is 13 residues. TCRdb re-called the 5' RACE reads with MiXCR, one entry per CDR3 protein. Altogether about 130,000 distinct CDR3 sequences are present, almost 9% being singletons, with the ten largest covering 40%. The specimen was CD8+ T cells sorted from PBMCs, collected on the day of the yellow fever booster vaccination. This chain links TRBV12-3 or TRBV12-4 with TRBJ2-2, with TRBD1 as a possible D gene (5 bases). The sequence came from a man aged 18 to 35 who received the YFV17D yellow fever vaccine. The CDR3 region has the DNA TGTGCCAGCAAGGCCAGGGACACCGGGGAGCTGTTTTTT. As protein: CASKARDTGELFF.